This TCR beta chain was captured by sequencing in a study of shared clonotypes between healthy human individuals. Overall study context: Researchers assigned three CD4 naive, three CD4 memory, two CD8 naive and one CD8 memory plate to each donor.

Around 30,000 T cell genomes (roughly 220 ng DNA) went into each sorted-subset replicate. Study processing details: Because ImmunoSEQ provided only junction sequences with no quality scores, the filtering differed. Only in-frame clones appear in the TCRdb table, and some are missing; sequencing was by immunoSEQ multiplex PCR. The V and J calls and clone size were taken over from that table, and D and trimming were inferred from the DNA. The repertoire consists of around 1,900,000 clones, with approximately 92% occurring once and the leading ten covering about 1.7%. The naive CD8 subset, CD45RO-negative cells positively selected for CCR7, excluded terminally differentiated effector memory CD45RA+ cells. Every donor, a Caucasian adult, lived in Nashville, Tennessee. The CDR3 sequence is 15 residues long. Germline CDR1 and CDR2: MNHNS and SASEGT. V lost 1 base and J 0 bases, leaving 10 bases between the germline ends.

This clonotype was obtained from a man aged 18 to 30 in good health. Some clones in this sample may be carry-over from other donors' samples. The sequencing input was naive CD8+ T cells from PBMCs. The chain couples TRBV6-1 to TRBJ2-7, with a weak D call TRBD2 (7 bases). The CDR3 here is CASSEGGGSSYEQYF. In DNA, the CDR3 is TGTGCCAGCAGTGAAGGGGGGGGCAGCTCCTACGAGCAGTACTTC.